The 15 T cell receptor beta chains presented below share a single source sample, sequenced in a study of human T cells and chemical hapten exposure. Stated time point: patch test 2, 6 weeks after DPC sensitization. Treatment defined: therapeutic diphenylcyclopropenone sensitization with weekly scalp DPC. One entry per CDR3 protein results from TCRdb running MiXCR on the RACE reads. The top ten clones hold 6.8% of a sample with 69,000 or so distinct CDR3 sequences, about 9.3% of them seen once. The sample was whole blood, taken in connection with sensitization to the hapten diphenylcyclopropenone (DPC). These receptors were collected from a woman aged 50 to 60 with alopecia areata. Some clones in this sample may be carry-over from other donors' samples.

The chain joins TRBV5-1 to TRBJ2-3, with 8 positions matching TRBD2. The CDR3 loop spans 15 amino acids. Germline V gene lookup returns CDR1 SGHRS and CDR2 YFSETQ. J gave up 4 bases and V 0 bases, and 4 bases lay outside the gene matches. In DNA form, the CDR3 reads TGCGCCAGCAGCTTGGCAGCGGGAGAAGCAGATACGCAGTATTTT. Its protein product is CASSLAAGEADTQYF. Variable domain in full (rest from reference TRBV5-1 and TRBJ2-3): KAGVTQTPRYLIKTRGQQVTLSCSPISGHRSVSWYQQTPGQGLQFLFEYFSETQRNKGNFPGRFSGRQFSNSRSEMNVSTLELGDSALYLCASSLAAGEADTQYFGPGTRLTVL.

In regard to this clonotype: At one of its ends the junction is not consistent with the germline gene, which may arise from a read error. The rearrangement joins TRBV5-1 to TRBJ2-5; D remains unclear. Germline CDR1 SGHRS, CDR2 YFSETQ. The CDR3 runs 13 residues. For the CDR3, the DNA is TGCACCAGCAGCTTGGTGGTCCAAGAGACCCAGTACTTC. Translating it yields CTSSLVVQETQYF.

The J gene is TRBJ2-1, the V gene TRBV29-1; D is unclear. V was pared by 6 bases and J by 8 bases, with 14 bases between. The CDR3 has 12 amino acids. Germline CDR1 is SQVTM and CDR2 is ANQGSEA. CDR3 residues: CSVAPAPDEQFF. In nucleotides, the CDR3 is TGCAGCGTCGCCCCGGCTCCAGATGAGCAGTTCTTC.

The sample holds one count of this clonotype. The rearrangement joins TRBV12-3 or TRBV12-4 to TRBJ2-2; 8 bases line up with TRBD2. Unmatched junction bases numbered 12, after V lost 5 bases and J lost 7 bases. The CDR3 spans 16 residues. The CDR3 here is CASSPRVAGTGGELFF. The CDR3, as DNA: TGTGCCAGCAGTCCCCGGGTAGCGGGGACTGGCGGGGAGCTGTTTTTT.

This clonotype was recorded many times. The chain couples TRBV14 to TRBJ1-1; unclear D gene. Deletions cut 3 bases from V and 4 bases from J, with 6 bases between. Germline CDR1 and CDR2: SGHDN and FVKESK. The CDR3 runs to 12 residues. CDR3: CASSQMGTEAFF. As DNA, the CDR3 is TGTGCCAGCAGCCAGATGGGCACTGAAGCTTTCTTT.

This clonotype occurred many times. CDR3 nucleotides: TGCGCCAGCAGCGCGGACGGAGGAGCGACTGGAAACACCATATATTTT. Protein: CASSADGGATGNTIYF. The rearrangement uses TRBV5-1 and TRBJ1-3; D gene ambiguous. The CDR3 is made up of 16 amino acids. V gave up 4 bases and J gave up 2 bases, with 16 bases separating them. Germline V gene lookup returns CDR1 SGHRS and CDR2 YFSETQ.

The V gene is TRBV10-3, the J gene TRBJ2-3, with a weak D call TRBD1 (6 bases). The V gene lost 7 bases and the J gene lost 2 bases, with 10 bases spanning the gap. The CDR3 is 13 amino acids. Per germline, CDR1 ENHRY and CDR2 SYGVKD. CDR3 protein: CAIKGQITDTQYF. In nucleotides, the CDR3 is TGTGCCATCAAAGGACAGATCACAGATACGCAGTATTTT.

This clonotype was recorded many times. This chain links TRBV11-2 with TRBJ2-1; D not certain. Trimming shortened V by 1 base and J by 8 bases, and 12 bases separated the two germline ends. The germline V gene has CDR1 SGHAT and CDR2 FQNNGV. The CDR3 covers 14 residues. For the CDR3, the DNA is TGTGCCAGCAGCTTAGGTAGTGGAGCGTATGAGCAGTTCTTC. Translated: CASSLGSGAYEQFF. Supplemented by reference TRBV11-2 and TRBJ2-1, the full variable domain reads EAGVAQSPRYKIIEKRQSVAFWCNPISGHATLYWYQQILGQGPKLLIQFQNNGVVDDSQLPKDRFSAERLKGVDSTLKIQPAKLEDSAVYLCASSLGSGAYEQFFGPGTRLTVL.

This clonotype has ten or more counts. CDR3 sequence: CASSGGYYEQYF. CDR3 nucleotides: TGTGCCAGCAGTGGGGGGTACTACGAGCAGTACTTC. The chain combines TRBV2 with TRBJ2-7; D could derive from TRBD1 or TRBD2 (5 bases each). This CDR3 is 12 amino acids long. Germline V gene lookup returns CDR1 SNHLY and CDR2 FYNNEI. The germline V and J ends were trimmed by 4 bases and 3 bases, with 7 bases remaining between them.

This clonotype was detected a few times. The CDR3 bases are TGCGCCAGCAGCTTGCGAGGGCACGAAAAACTGTTTTTT. This codes for CASSLRGHEKLFF. The chain uses TRBV5-1 and TRBJ1-4; D ambiguous. This CDR3 is built from 13 residues. V gave up 1 base and J gave up 8 bases, with 9 bases separating them. Germline CDR1 and CDR2: SGHRS and YFSETQ. The variable domain in full, with the rest retrieved from reference TRBV5-1 and TRBJ1-4, is KAGVTQTPRYLIKTRGQQVTLSCSPISGHRSVSWYQQTPGQGLQFLFEYFSETQRNKGNFPGRFSGRQFSNSRSEMNVSTLELGDSALYLCASSLRGHEKLFFGSGTQLSVL.

This clonotype was found many times. The V and J genes are TRBV5-6 and TRBJ1-2; the D gene is possibly TRBD1 (6 bases). V was pared by 2 bases and J by 7 bases, with 12 bases between. CDR1 is SGHDT and CDR2 is YYEEEE in the germline V gene. The CDR3 length is 13 residues. The CDR3 DNA follows: TGTGCCAGCAGCTTACAGGGAAGTCGTGGCTACACCTTC. Translated, it gives CASSLQGSRGYTF.

This clonotype was seen repeatedly, ten times or more. The J gene is TRBJ1-3, the V gene TRBV20-1; 9 nucleotides agree with TRBD1. The CDR3 spans 14 residues. Germline lookup yields CDR1 DFQATT and CDR2 SNEGSKA (reference sequence). Trimming removed 5 bases from V and 4 bases from J; junction bases left unmatched: 6. The CDR3: CSASGTGKGNTIYF. The DNA of the CDR3 is TGCAGTGCTTCCGGGACAGGGAAAGGAAACACCATATATTTT.

There are a few counts of this clonotype. This chain links TRBV29-1 with TRBJ1-1, with D unresolved. The CDR3 has 11 amino acids. CDR1 is SQVTM, CDR2 ANQGSEA, per germline. The V and J ends lost 4 bases and 8 bases respectively, with 11 bases between them. CDR3 nucleotide sequence: TGCAGCGTTGGAGTGTCAATCGAAGCTTTCTTT. Protein sequence: CSVGVSIEAFF.

The J gene is TRBJ1-1, the V gene TRBV3-1; no definite D call. This CDR3 is built from 13 residues. The V end lost 8 bases, the J end lost 3 bases, and 13 bases lay between the germline ends. Looked up from germline, CDR1 is LGHDT and CDR2 is YNNKEL (reference sequence). The CDR3 DNA sequence: TGTGCCAGCCGGGCCAGGAGTTACACTGAAGCTTTCTTT. Its translation is CASRARSYTEAFF.

The table lists this clonotype with a few counts. The chain has TRBV7-6 and TRBJ2-7, with a possible D match to TRBD2 (5 bases). Germline CDR1 reads SGHVS; CDR2 reads FNYEAQ. V was shortened by 1 base and J by 0 bases, with 7 bases between the two germline ends. The CDR3 runs to 14 residues. The CDR3 DNA reads as TGTGCCAGCAGCTTAGGGACTTCCTCCTACGAGCAGTACTTC. Translated: CASSLGTSSYEQYF.